A selection of T cell receptor beta chains follows, all from one sample in a study of cytomegalovirus exposure and HLA in healthy donors. Clones were sequenced by immunoSEQ multiplex PCR, and TCRdb holds only the in-frame ones, with some missing. There are about 140,000 clones in the sample; 70% to 75% occur only once, and roughly 1.7% lies in the top ten. What was sequenced was PBMCs. All receptors come from a woman between 25 and 40 years old in good health and CMV-seronegative. Both conserved end residues are part of each CDR3.

cdr3_length	v_call	j_call	cdr3_aa
17	TRBV5-1	.	CASSVPGLAGFSYEQYF
15	TRBV5-1	TRBJ1-1	CASSWLTGGLAEAFF
16	TRBV5-8	TRBJ2-2	CASSEGTDFDTGELFF
15	TRBV6-5	TRBJ2-1	CASTSGGTLYNEQFF
16	TRBV7-9	TRBJ2-1	CASSSTGGSSYNEQFF
13	TRBV4-1	TRBJ2-5	CASSLLLIETQYF
15	TRBV19	TRBJ1-5	CASSAIGTENQPQHF
16	TRBV27	TRBJ2-7	CASSLVGLAGGYEQYF
18	TRBV19	TRBJ2-1	CASSITPRTSGGFNEQFF
13	TRBV5-6	TRBJ1-2	CASSGTAYQGYTF
13	TRBV2	TRBJ2-5	CASTPPSRETQYF
15	TRBV6-6	TRBJ2-2	CASSLQGQGLGELFF
13	TRBV7-8	TRBJ1-2	CASSETGGLGYTF
13	TRBV19	TRBJ1-4	CASSFRGDEKLFF
14	TRBV6-1	TRBJ1-5	CASTRQGPHQPQHF
12	TRBV5-8	TRBJ2-7	CASSRDRLEQYF
13	TRBV11-2	TRBJ2-1	CASSWDRDNEQFF
16	TRBV6-1	TRBJ1-5	CASSERRGLSNQPQHF
18	TRBV10-1	TRBJ2-5	CASRASPGQANQAETQYF
14	TRBV6-5	TRBJ2-7	CASSSRDRDSEQYF
14	TRBV2	TRBJ1-1	CASSLWKGATEAFF
14	TRBV7-2	TRBJ1-2	CASSLNSENYGYTF
16	TRBV18	TRBJ1-1	CASSPVSGQGGTEAFF
16	TRBV18	TRBJ1-6	CASSPPNRAHNSPLHF
13	TRBV6-1	TRBJ2-5	CASSGPVSETQYF
15	TRBV29-1	.	CSVEGLAGEVYEQYF
17	TRBV13	TRBJ2-3	CASSLGRGLAGTDTQYF
16	TRBV6-1	TRBJ1-1	CASSEARSGLNTEAFF